Below, 3 T cell receptor beta chains from the same sample are listed, as sequenced in a study of blood T cell repertoires in COVID-19. Here immunoSEQ multiplex PCR was the method, and the copy in TCRdb shows in-frame clones only, minus some. The table includes about 45,000 clones, 90% to 95% detected once. The sequenced sample was peripheral blood. Every receptor here comes from a human donor in a cohort sampled during active COVID-19.

The J gene is TRBJ2-3, the V gene TRBV9, with 9 bases matching TRBD1. CDR1 SGDLS and CDR2 YYNGEE come from the germline V gene. The CDR3 is 17 residues long. The ends lost 0 bases at V and 3 bases at J; junction bases unmatched: 8. CDR3: CASSVGDLGQGTDTQYF. CDR3 DNA: TGTGCCAGCAGCGTAGGGGACCTGGGACAGGGAACAGATACGCAGTATTTT. Full variable domain (outside the CDR3, taken from reference TRBV9 and TRBJ2-3): DSGVTQTPKHLITATGQRVTLRCSPRSGDLSVYWYQQSLDQGLQFLIQYYNGEERAKGNILERFSAQQFPDLHSELNLSSLELGDSALYFCASSVGDLGQGTDTQYFGPGTRLTVL.

The V call is TRBV7-2, the J call TRBJ2-1; no clear D. This CDR3 has 13 amino acids. Germline CDR1 and CDR2: SGHTA and FQGNSA. Deletions cut 8 bases from V and 3 bases from J, with 11 bases between. CDR3 DNA sequence: TGTGCCAGCGGCCTCGGGTTCTACAATGAGCAGTTCTTC. It is translated as CASGLGFYNEQFF.

This clone was counted once. The chain couples TRBV28 to TRBJ1-6; a weak D match, TRBD1 (5 bases). V was cut by 2 bases and J by 4 bases, with 9 bases left in between. CDR3 length equals 15 residues. CDR1 is MDHEN and CDR2 is SYDVKM in the germline V gene. CDR3 sequence: CASSLSQGYNSPLHF. The CDR3 DNA follows: TGTGCCAGCAGTTTAAGTCAGGGATATAATTCACCCCTCCACTTT.